This entry lists 18 T cell receptor beta chains sequenced from one sample in a study of monozygotic twins with inflammatory bowel disease. TCRdb reprocessed the 5' RACE reads, with one entry per CDR3 protein and no DNA. This table lists 200,000 to 250,000 distinct CDR3 sequences. Sequenced sample: blood. These receptors all come from a human donor with ulcerative colitis or Crohn's disease, or a healthy co-twin of an affected twin (not recorded which).

V is TRBV11-2 and J is TRBJ2-1; TCRdb's D call, TRBD1, is unchecked because there is no DNA. The CDR3 totals 17 residues. In germline, CDR1 is SGHAT, CDR2 FQNNGV. CDR3 residues: CASSLDRLSYSYNEQFF.

The chain has TRBV5-1 and TRBJ1-6; TCRdb lists TRBD1, though no DNA is available to test this call. The CDR3 is made up of 15 amino acids. Looked up from germline, CDR1 is SGHRS and CDR2 is YFSETQ. CDR3 sequence reads: CASRVRDADNSPLHF.

V usage is TRBV18 and J usage is TRBJ2-7. From germline, CDR1 is KGHSH and CDR2 LQKENI. The CDR3 totals 15 residues. This CDR3 reads CASSPPGQGIHEQYF.

The chain couples TRBV5-1 to TRBJ1-4; no DNA is available, so the TRBD1 call from TCRdb remains unchecked. Germline V gene lookup returns CDR1 SGHRS and CDR2 YFSETQ. CDR3 length equals 13 residues. CDR3: CASSREAREKLFF. Filled out from reference TRBV5-1 and TRBJ1-4, the complete variable domain reads KAGVTQTPRYLIKTRGQQVTLSCSPISGHRSVSWYQQTPGQGLQFLFEYFSETQRNKGNFPGRFSGRQFSNSRSEMNVSTLELGDSALYLCASSREAREKLFFGSGTQLSVL.

This chain connects TRBV5-1 to TRBJ1-1. Per the germline V gene, CDR1 is SGHRS and CDR2 is YFSETQ. The CDR3 runs to 14 residues. CDR3 residues: CASTREGWNTEAFF. Looking up the rest from reference TRBV5-1 and TRBJ1-1 gives the full variable domain: KAGVTQTPRYLIKTRGQQVTLSCSPISGHRSVSWYQQTPGQGLQFLFEYFSETQRNKGNFPGRFSGRQFSNSRSEMNVSTLELGDSALYLCASTREGWNTEAFFGQGTRLTVV.

This chain joins TRBV5-1 and TRBJ2-1; TCRdb reports TRBD1, a call that lacks DNA to check it against. Germline CDR1 SGHRS, CDR2 YFSETQ. This CDR3 is 12 amino acids long. This CDR3 reads CASSPGYNEQFF.

V gene TRBV10-3 combines with J gene TRBJ2-5; there is no DNA to check the TCRdb D call of TRBD2. There are 14 residues in the CDR3. Germline CDR1 ENHRY, CDR2 SYGVKD. The CDR3 loop reads CAIPGGLDQETQYF.

The chain employs TRBV7-9 and TRBJ2-7; TCRdb's D gene call, TRBD1, goes unchecked for lack of DNA. CDR1 is SEHNR and CDR2 is FQNEAQ in the germline V gene (reference sequence). The CDR3 sequence is 15 residues long. CDR3 region: CASSEGAGSSYEQYF.

The V call is TRBV6-1, the J call TRBJ2-3; TCRdb outputs TRBD2, but without DNA this stays unchecked. The CDR3 length is 15 residues. The germline CDR1 and CDR2 sequences are MNHNS and SASEGT. This CDR3 is CASRSGLASTDTQYF.

This chain uses TRBV7-9 with TRBJ2-2. The CDR3 spans 14 residues. Germline CDR1 reads SEHNR; CDR2 reads FQNEAQ (reference sequence). The CDR3 here is CASSPQWEVGELFF.

This sequence joins TRBV7-9 and TRBJ1-1. The CDR3 sequence is 14 residues long. The germline V gene has CDR1 SEHNR and CDR2 FQNEAQ (reference sequence). CDR3 sequence: CASSQLLMNTEAFF.

The rearrangement joins TRBV3-1 to TRBJ2-1; the TRBD1 assignment by TCRdb is unverifiable without DNA. From germline, CDR1 is LGHDT and CDR2 YNNKEL (reference sequence). The CDR3 sequence is 17 residues long. The CDR3: CASSDNPGWGEYNEQFF.

The rearrangement uses TRBV6-5 and TRBJ2-5; TCRdb outputs TRBD2, but without DNA this stays unchecked. CDR3 length: 16 amino acids. Germline V gene sequence: CDR1 MNHEY, CDR2 SVGAGI. The CDR3 spells CASSYSGTSGGETQYF.

The chain employs TRBV12-3 or TRBV12-4 and TRBJ1-5. The CDR3 consists of 12 residues. CDR3 sequence reads: CASSPLGQPQHF.

The chain links TRBV10-3 to TRBJ1-1; with no DNA, the TCRdb D assignment of TRBD1 cannot be verified. The germline CDR1 and CDR2 sequences are ENHRY and SYGVKD. This CDR3 spans 15 amino acids. The CDR3 loop is CAISPRGGLNTEAFF.

This chain links TRBV6-5 with TRBJ1-5. Germline V gives CDR1 MNHEY, CDR2 SVGAGI. The CDR3 is 15 residues long. CDR3 residues: CASSYSGRGYQPQHF.

The rearrangement links TRBV12-3 or TRBV12-4 to TRBJ1-2; checking the TCRdb D call of TRBD1 is not possible without DNA. CDR3 size: 13 residues. CDR3 region: CASSNRGKNGYTF.

The genes are TRBV5-1 and TRBJ2-6. This CDR3 spans 14 amino acids. Germline-derived CDR1 and CDR2 are SGHRS and YFSETQ. The CDR3 sequence: CASSLGHGANVLTF.